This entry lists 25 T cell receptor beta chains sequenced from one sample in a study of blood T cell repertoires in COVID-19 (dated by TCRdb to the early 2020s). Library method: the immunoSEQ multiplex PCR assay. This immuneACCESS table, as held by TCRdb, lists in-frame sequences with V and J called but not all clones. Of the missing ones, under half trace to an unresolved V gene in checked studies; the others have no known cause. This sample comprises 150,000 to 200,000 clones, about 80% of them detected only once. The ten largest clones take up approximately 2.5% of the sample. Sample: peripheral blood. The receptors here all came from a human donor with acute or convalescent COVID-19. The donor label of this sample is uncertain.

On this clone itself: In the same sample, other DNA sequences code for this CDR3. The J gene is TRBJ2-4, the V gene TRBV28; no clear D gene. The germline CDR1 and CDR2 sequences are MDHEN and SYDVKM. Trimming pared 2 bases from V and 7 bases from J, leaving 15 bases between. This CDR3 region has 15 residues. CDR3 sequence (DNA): TGTGCCAGCAGTTTAAGTGGGCAGCCCTTTAACATTCAGTACTTC. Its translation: CASSLSGQPFNIQYF.

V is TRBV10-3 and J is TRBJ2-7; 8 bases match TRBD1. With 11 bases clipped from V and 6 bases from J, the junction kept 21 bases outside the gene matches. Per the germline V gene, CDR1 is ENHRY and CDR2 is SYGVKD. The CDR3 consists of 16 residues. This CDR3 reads CAAGGQGASIASEQYF. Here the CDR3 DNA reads TGTGCCGCGGGCGGACAGGGCGCTAGTATCGCTAGCGAGCAGTACTTC.

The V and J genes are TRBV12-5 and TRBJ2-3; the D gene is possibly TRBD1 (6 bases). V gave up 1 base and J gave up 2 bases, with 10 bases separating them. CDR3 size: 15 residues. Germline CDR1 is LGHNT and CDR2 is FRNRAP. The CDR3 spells CASGLGQGITDTQYF. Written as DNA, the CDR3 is TGTGCTAGTGGTTTGGGCCAGGGGATCACAGATACGCAGTATTTT.

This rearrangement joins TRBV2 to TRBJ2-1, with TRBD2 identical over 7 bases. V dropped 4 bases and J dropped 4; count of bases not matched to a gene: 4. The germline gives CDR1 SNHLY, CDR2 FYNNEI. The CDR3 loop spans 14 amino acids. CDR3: CASSAASGYNEQFF. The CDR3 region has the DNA TGTGCCAGCAGTGCAGCTAGCGGATACAATGAGCAGTTCTTC.

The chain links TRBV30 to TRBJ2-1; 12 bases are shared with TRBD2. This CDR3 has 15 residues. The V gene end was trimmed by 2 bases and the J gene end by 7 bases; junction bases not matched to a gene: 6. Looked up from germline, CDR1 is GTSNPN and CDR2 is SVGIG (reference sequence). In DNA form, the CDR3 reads TGTGCCTGGAGTATACTAGCGGGAGGAGGGAATGAGCAGTTCTTC. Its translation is CAWSILAGGGNEQFF.

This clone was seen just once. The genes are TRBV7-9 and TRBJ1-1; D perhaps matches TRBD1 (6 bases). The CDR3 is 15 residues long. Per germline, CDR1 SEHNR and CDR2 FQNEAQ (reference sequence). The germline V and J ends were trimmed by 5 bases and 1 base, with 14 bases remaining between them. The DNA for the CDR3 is TGTGCCAGCAGCCAGGGGCGGGTAGCGAACACTGAAGCTTTCTTT. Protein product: CASSQGRVANTEAFF.

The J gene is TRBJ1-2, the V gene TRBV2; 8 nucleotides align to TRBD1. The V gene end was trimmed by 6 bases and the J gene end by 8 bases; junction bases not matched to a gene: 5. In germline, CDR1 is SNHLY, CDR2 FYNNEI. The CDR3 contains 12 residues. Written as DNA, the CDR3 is TGTGCCAGCAGCGACAGGGGTTACGGCTACACCTTC. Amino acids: CASSDRGYGYTF.

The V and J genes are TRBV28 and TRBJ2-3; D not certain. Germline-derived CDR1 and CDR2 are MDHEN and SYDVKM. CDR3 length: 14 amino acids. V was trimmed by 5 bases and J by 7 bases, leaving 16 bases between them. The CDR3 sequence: CASSPSSLTNTQYF. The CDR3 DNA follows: TGTGCCAGCAGTCCCTCCTCTCTCACTAATACGCAGTATTTT.

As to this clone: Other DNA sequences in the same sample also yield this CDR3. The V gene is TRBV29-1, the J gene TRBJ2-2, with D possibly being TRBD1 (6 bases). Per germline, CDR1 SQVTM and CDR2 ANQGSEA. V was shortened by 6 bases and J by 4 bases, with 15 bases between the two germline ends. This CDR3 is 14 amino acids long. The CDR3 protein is CSVDQGLGTGELFF. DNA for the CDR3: TGCAGCGTCGACCAGGGGTTGGGCACCGGGGAGCTGTTTTTT.

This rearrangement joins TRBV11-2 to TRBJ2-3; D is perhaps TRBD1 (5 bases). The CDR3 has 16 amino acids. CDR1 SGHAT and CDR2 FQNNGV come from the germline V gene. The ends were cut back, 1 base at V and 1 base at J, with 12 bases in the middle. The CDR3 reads CASSLGLGVGTDTQYF. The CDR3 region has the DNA TGTGCCAGCAGCTTAGGGTTAGGGGTCGGCACAGATACGCAGTATTTT.

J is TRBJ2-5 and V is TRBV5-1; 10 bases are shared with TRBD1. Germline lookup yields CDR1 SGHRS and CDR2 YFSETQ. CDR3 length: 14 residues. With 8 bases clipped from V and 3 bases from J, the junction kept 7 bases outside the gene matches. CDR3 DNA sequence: TGCGCCAGTGTTCCCGGGACAGGGGAAGAGACCCAGTACTTC. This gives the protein CASVPGTGEETQYF.

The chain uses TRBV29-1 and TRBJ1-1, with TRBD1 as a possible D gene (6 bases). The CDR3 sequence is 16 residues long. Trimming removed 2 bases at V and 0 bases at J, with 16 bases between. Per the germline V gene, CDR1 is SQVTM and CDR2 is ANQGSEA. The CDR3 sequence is CSVELRLDSLNTEAFF. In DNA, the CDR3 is TGCAGCGTTGAACTCCGGTTGGACAGCCTGAACACTGAAGCTTTCTTT.

The CDR3 sequence is CAIRQYNYGYTF. The CDR3 coding sequence is TGTGCCATTAGACAGTATAACTATGGCTACACCTTC. The chain links TRBV10-3 to TRBJ1-2; D perhaps matches TRBD1 (5 bases). Trimming removed 9 bases from V and 1 base from J, with 9 bases in between. The CDR3 is 12 amino acids. Germline CDR1 and CDR2: ENHRY and SYGVKD.

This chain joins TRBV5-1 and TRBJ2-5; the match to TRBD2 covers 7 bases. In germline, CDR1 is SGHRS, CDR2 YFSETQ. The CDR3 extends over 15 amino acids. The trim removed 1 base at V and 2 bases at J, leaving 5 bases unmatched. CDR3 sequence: CASSLSGGTQETQYF. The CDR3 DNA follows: TGCGCCAGCAGCTTGTCGGGGGGAACTCAAGAGACCCAGTACTTC.

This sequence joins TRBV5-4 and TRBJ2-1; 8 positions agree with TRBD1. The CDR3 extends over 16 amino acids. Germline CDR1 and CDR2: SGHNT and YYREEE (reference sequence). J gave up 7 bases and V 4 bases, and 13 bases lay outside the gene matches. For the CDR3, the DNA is TGTGCCAGCAGCCTTAAGGCCGGGACAGGCGGGAATGAGCAGTTCTTC. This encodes CASSLKAGTGGNEQFF.

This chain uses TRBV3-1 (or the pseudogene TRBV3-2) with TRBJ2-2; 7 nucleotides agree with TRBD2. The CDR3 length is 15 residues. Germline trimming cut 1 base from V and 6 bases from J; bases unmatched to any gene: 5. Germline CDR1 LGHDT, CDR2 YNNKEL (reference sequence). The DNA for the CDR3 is TGTGCCAGCAGCCAAGGGCGGACTAGGGCCGGGGAGCTGTTTTTT. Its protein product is CASSQGRTRAGELFF.

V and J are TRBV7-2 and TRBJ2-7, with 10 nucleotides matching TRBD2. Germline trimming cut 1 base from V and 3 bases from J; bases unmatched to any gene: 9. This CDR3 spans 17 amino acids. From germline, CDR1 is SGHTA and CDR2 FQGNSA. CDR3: CASSLDGRTSGHYEQYF. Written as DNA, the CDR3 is TGTGCCAGCAGCTTAGATGGAAGGACTAGCGGCCACTACGAGCAGTACTTC.

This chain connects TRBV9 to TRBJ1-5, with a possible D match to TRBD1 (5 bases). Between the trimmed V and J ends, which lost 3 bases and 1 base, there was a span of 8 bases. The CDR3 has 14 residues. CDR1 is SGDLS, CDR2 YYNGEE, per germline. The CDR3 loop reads CASSGTLSNQPQHF. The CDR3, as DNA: TGTGCCAGCAGCGGGACACTGAGCAATCAGCCCCAGCATTTT.

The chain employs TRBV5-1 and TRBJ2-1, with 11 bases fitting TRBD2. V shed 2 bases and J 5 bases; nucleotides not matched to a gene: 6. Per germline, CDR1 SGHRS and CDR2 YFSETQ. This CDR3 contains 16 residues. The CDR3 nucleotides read TGCGCCAGCAGCTTCTCCGGGACTAGCGGTAACAATGAGCAGTTCTTC. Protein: CASSFSGTSGNNEQFF. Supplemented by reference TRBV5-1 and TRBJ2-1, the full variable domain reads KAGVTQTPRYLIKTRGQQVTLSCSPISGHRSVSWYQQTPGQGLQFLFEYFSETQRNKGNFPGRFSGRQFSNSRSEMNVSTLELGDSALYLCASSFSGTSGNNEQFFGPGTRLTVL.

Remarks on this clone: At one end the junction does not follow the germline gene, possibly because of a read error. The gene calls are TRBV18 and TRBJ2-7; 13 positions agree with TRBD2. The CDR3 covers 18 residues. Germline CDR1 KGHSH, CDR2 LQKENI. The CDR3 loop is CASSPQHTSGRAPYEQYF. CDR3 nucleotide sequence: TGTGCCAGCTCGCCACAGCATACTAGCGGGAGGGCTCCCTACGAGCAGTACTTC.

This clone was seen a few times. The CDR3 sequence: CASSSVIGQSGNTIYF. In DNA, the CDR3 is TGTGCCAGTAGTTCCGTCATTGGGCAGTCTGGAAACACCATATATTTT. V is TRBV19 and J is TRBJ1-3, with D uncertain. Between the trimmed V and J ends, which lost 5 bases and 1 base, there was a span of 15 bases. This CDR3 has 16 amino acids. CDR1 is LNHDA, CDR2 SQIVND, per germline (reference sequence).

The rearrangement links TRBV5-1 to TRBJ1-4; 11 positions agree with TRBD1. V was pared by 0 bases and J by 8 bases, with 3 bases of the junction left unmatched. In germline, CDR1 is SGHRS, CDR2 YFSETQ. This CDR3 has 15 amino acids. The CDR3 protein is CASSLGTGGREKLFF. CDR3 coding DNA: TGCGCCAGCAGCTTGGGGACAGGGGGCAGGGAAAAACTGTTTTTT.

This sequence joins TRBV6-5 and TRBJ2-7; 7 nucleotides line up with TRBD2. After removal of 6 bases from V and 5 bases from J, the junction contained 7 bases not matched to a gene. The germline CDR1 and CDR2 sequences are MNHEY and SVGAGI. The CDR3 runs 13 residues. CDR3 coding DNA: TGTGCCAGCAGGCCGGGCAGCGGGAACGAGCAGTACTTC. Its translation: CASRPGSGNEQYF.

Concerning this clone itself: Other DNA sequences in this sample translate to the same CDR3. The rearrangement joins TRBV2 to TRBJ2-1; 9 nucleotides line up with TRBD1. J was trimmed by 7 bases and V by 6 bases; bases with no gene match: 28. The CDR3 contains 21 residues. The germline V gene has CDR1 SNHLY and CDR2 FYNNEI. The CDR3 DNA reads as TGTGCCAGCAGGTGGGACAGGGCATGGCGGGAGTTCGCGGGTGGCACGAATGAGCAGTTCTTC. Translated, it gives CASRWDRAWREFAGGTNEQFF.

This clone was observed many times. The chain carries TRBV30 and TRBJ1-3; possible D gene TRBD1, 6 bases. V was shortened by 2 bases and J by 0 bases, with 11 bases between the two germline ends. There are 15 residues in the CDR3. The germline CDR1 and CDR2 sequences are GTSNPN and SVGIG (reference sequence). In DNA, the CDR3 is TGTGCCTGGAGTAGACTGGGGGCCTCTGGAAACACCATATATTTT. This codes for CAWSRLGASGNTIYF.